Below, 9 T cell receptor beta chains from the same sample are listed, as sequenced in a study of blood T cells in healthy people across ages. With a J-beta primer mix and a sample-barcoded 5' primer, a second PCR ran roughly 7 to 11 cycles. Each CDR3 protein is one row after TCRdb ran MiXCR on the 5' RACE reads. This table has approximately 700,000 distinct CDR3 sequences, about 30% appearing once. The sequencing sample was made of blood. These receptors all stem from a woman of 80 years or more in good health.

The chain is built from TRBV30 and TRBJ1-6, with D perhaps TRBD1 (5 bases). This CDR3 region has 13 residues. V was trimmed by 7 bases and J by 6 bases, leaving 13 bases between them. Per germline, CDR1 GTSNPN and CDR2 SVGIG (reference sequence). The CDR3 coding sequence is TGTGCCTCCAAACAAGGGACTAATTCACCCCTCCACTTT. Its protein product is CASKQGTNSPLHF.

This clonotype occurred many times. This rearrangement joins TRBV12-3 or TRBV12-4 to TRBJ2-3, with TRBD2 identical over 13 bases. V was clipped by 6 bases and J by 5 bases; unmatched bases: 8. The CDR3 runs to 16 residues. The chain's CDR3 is CASRQGLAGAKDTQYF. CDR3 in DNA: TGTGCCAGCAGGCAAGGACTAGCGGGGGCGAAAGATACGCAGTATTTT.

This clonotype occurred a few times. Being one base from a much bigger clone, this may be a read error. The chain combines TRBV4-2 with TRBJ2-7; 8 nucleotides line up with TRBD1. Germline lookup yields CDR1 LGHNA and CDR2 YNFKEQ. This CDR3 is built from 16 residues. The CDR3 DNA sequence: TGTGCCAACAGCCAAAGTGGGGGACAGGTTACCTACGAGCAGTACTTC. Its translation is CANSQSGGQVTYEQYF.

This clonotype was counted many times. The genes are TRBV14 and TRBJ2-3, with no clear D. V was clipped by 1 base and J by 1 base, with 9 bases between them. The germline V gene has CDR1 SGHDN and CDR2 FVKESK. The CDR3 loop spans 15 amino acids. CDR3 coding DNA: TGTGCCAGCAGCCAAGCCTTGGCAGGCACAGATACGCAGTATTTT. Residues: CASSQALAGTDTQYF.

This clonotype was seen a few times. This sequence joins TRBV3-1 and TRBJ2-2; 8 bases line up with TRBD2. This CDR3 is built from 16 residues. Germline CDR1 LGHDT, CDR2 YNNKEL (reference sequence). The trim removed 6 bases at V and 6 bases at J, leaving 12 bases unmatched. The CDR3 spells CASSQRGPTGAGELFF. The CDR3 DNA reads TGTGCCAGCAGTCAGCGGGGGCCGACTGGCGCCGGGGAGCTGTTTTTT.

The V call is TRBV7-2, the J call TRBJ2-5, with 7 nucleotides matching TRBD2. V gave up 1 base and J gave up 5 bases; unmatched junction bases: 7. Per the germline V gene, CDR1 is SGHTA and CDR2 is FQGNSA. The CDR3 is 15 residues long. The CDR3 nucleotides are TGTGCCAGCAGCTTAGATCCTGGGGGGGGGGAGACCCAGTACTTC. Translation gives CASSLDPGGGETQYF.

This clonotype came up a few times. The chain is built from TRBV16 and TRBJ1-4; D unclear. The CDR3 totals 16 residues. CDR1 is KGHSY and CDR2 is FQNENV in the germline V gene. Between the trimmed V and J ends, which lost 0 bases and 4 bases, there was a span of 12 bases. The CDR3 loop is CASSQSRRRLNEKLFF. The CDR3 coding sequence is TGTGCCAGCAGCCAATCGAGAAGGAGGCTTAATGAAAAACTGTTTTTT.

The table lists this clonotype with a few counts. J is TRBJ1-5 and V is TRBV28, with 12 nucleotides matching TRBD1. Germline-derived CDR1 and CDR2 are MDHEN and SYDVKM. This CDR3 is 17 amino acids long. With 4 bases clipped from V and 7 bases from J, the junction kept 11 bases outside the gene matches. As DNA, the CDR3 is TGTGCCAGCAGTTGGGGGACAGGGGGCGGTCTGGGCCAGCCCCAGCATTTT. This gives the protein CASSWGTGGGLGQPQHF.

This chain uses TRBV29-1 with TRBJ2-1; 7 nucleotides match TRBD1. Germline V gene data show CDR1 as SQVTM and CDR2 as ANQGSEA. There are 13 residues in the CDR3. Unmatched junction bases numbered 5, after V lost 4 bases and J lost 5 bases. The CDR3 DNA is TGCAGCGTTGGGGACAGAGTCCACAATGAGCAGTTCTTC. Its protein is CSVGDRVHNEQFF.